Listed below are T cell receptor beta chains from one sample, sequenced in a study of CD8 T cells in ankylosing spondylitis. In TCRdb, the 5' RACE reads were re-called with MiXCR into one record per CDR3 protein. The sample holds about 250,000 distinct CDR3 sequences, over 30% seen once. Sequenced material: blood, either unsorted or a sorted T cell fraction (not recorded which). These receptors were obtained from a male donor with ankylosing spondylitis or in good health (not recorded which). CDR3s include the opening cysteine and the closing phenylalanine or tryptophan. D genes are given only for firm matches. Some rows mark clone size as missing; the rest say once, few, many or name a class of expanded clone.

>.|.|15|TRBV6-1|TRBJ2-3
TGTGCCAGCAGAGAAAACATAGCTAGCACAGATACGCAGTATTTT
CASRENIASTDTQYF
>.|once|17|TRBV29-1|TRBJ2-3
TGCAGCGTTGATAGCGTGAAGGGCCGGCTAGGTGCAGATACGCAGTATTTT
CSVDSVKGRLGADTQYF
>TRBD1|few|14|TRBV20-1|TRBJ1-1
TGCAGTGCAGTAGACAGGGGGCTTTACACTGAAGCTTTCTTT
CSAVDRGLYTEAFF
>.|once|14|TRBV12-3/TRBV12-4|TRBJ2-3
TGTGCCAGCAGCACAAGTACAGGGTTAGATACGCAGTATTTT
CASSTSTGLDTQYF
>.|.|16|TRBV6-5|TRBJ2-2
TGTGCCAGCAGTTACTCGCCAGGGAGCGTGACCGGGGAGCTGTTTTTT
CASSYSPGSVTGELFF
>.|few|13|TRBV20-1|TRBJ2-3
TGCAGTGCGATTAGCGCCTACACAGATACGCAGTATTTT
CSAISAYTDTQYF
>.|.|14|TRBV11-2|TRBJ1-2
TGTGCCAGCAGCTTAAATTTGGCAGGCTATGGCTACACCTTC
CASSLNLAGYGYTF
>.|.|15|TRBV12-3/TRBV12-4|TRBJ2-3
TGTGCCAGCAGCCCTTCCCCTTTACTCACAGATACGCAGTATTTT
CASSPSPLLTDTQYF
>.|once|14|TRBV3-1|TRBJ2-2
TGTGCCAGCAGCCAAGCATCAGCCGGTGGGGAGCTGTTTTTT
CASSQASAGGELFF
>.|many|11|TRBV20-1|TRBJ2-5
TGCAGTGCCCGCCCCGAAGAGACCCAGTACTTC
CSARPEETQYF
>.|few|15|TRBV7-9|TRBJ2-1
TGTGCCAGCAGCTTAGACCGGGCTACCCCAAATGAGCAGTTCTTC
CASSLDRATPNEQFF
>.|.|15|TRBV4-1|TRBJ2-3
TGCGCCAGCAGCCAAGGGATGCTAGCTGGAGATACGCAGTATTTT
CASSQGMLAGDTQYF
>TRBD1|few|15|TRBV20-1|TRBJ1-2
TGCAGTGCCGGTGCCGGACAGGGTCCGGAGTATGGCTACACCTTC
CSAGAGQGPEYGYTF
>.|.|15|TRBV9|TRBJ1-2
TGTGCCAGCAGCGTAGCAGGCAGGAGTTACTATGGCTACACCTTC
CASSVAGRSYYGYTF
>.|.|14|TRBV20-1|TRBJ2-1
TGCAGTGCTAGCGGGGGCGCCTTCGGTTATGAGCAGTTCTTC
CSASGGAFGYEQFF
>.|.|13|TRBV6-2/TRBV6-3|TRBJ2-5
TGTGCCAGCAGTGGGAGAAACCAAGAGACCCAGTACTTC
CASSGRNQETQYF
>.|.|15|TRBV20-1|TRBJ1-5
TGCAGTGCTAGAGATCTGTCAGGGGAGCGGCAGCCCCAGCATTTT
CSARDLSGERQPQHF
>TRBD2|few|15|TRBV12-3/TRBV12-4|TRBJ2-7
TGTGCCAGCAGTTTATATGGGACTACCACCTACGAGCAGTACTTC
CASSLYGTTTYEQYF
>TRBD2|.|17|TRBV11-1|TRBJ2-3
TGTGCCAGCAGCTCGCGGCGAACTAGCGGTTTCACAGATACGCAGTATTTT
CASSSRRTSGFTDTQYF
>.|.|14|TRBV12-3/TRBV12-4|TRBJ2-1
TGTGCCAGCAGTTTAGGGGGGGCTCACAATGAGCAGTTCTTC
CASSLGGAHNEQFF
>.|.|15|TRBV11-2|TRBJ2-5
TGTGCCAGCAGCTTAGGGGCTACTCACCAAGAGACCCAGTACTTC
CASSLGATHQETQYF
>TRBD2|.|16|TRBV20-1|TRBJ2-2
TGCAGTGCTGGGGCCCGGGGACTAGGGAACACCGGGGAGCTGTTTTTT
CSAGARGLGNTGELFF
>.|few|11|TRBV21-1|TRBJ2-5
TGTGCCAGACCGAAGGGGGAGACCCAGTACTTC
CARPKGETQYF
>.|few|11|TRBV6-5|TRBJ2-7
TGTGCCAGCAGGGCGACCTACGAGCAGTACTTC
CASRATYEQYF
>.|.|12|TRBV12-3/TRBV12-4|TRBJ2-7
TGTGCCAGCAGTCGGGCCCAGACAGAGCAGTACTTC
CASSRAQTEQYF
>.|.|14|TRBV18|TRBJ2-7
TGTGCCAGCTCACGAACCGGGACACCCTACGAGCAGTACTTC
CASSRTGTPYEQYF
>.|.|14|TRBV27|TRBJ2-5
TGTGCCAGCAGCCGTTGGACCAACCAAGAGACCCAGTACTTC
CASSRWTNQETQYF
>TRBD1|.|14|TRBV12-3/TRBV12-4|TRBJ1-5
TGTGCCAGCACAATGGACAGGGGCGATCAGCCCCAGCATTTT
CASTMDRGDQPQHF
>TRBD2|.|17|TRBV20-1|TRBJ2-5
TGCAGTGCTAGAGATTGGGCTAGCGGGGTGGGAAAAGAGACCCAGTACTTC
CSARDWASGVGKETQYF
>TRBD1|few|14|TRBV28|TRBJ2-1
TGTGCCAGCAGTTTCTACAGGGGCCCGCCTGCCCAGTTCTTC
CASSFYRGPPAQFF
>.|.|14|TRBV7-8|TRBJ1-5
TGTGCCAGCAGCTTGGCCCTAATCAATCAGCCCCAGCATTTT
CASSLALINQPQHF
>TRBD1|.|13|TRBV12-3/TRBV12-4|TRBJ1-2
TGTGCCAGCAGGGGAGGACAGGGAGGAGGCTACACCTTC
CASRGGQGGGYTF
>.|few|15|TRBV6-1|TRBJ2-3
TGTGCCAGCAGTGAAATGATGGGTAGCACAGATACGCAGTATTTT
CASSEMMGSTDTQYF
>.|few|14|TRBV15|TRBJ2-5
TGTGCCACCAGCTATAGCGTGACTTACGAGACCCAGTACTTC
CATSYSVTYETQYF
>TRBD2|few|13|TRBV29-1|TRBJ2-1
TGCAGCGCAGGACTAGCGGGGGTGAATGAGCAGTTCTTC
CSAGLAGVNEQFF
>TRBD1|.|15|TRBV28|TRBJ2-7
TGTGCCAGCAGCCTGGACAGGCCCCTCTCCTACGAGCAGTACTTC
CASSLDRPLSYEQYF
>.|.|12|TRBV12-3/TRBV12-4|TRBJ2-1
TGTGCCAGCAGCCCCGATCCGGGACTCTTCCATTTC
CASSPDPGLFHF
>.|.|13|TRBV20-1|TRBJ1-4
TGCAGTGCTAGTCCGCCAACTAATGAAAAACTGTTTTTT
CSASPPTNEKLFF
>.|.|15|TRBV12-3/TRBV12-4|TRBJ2-5
TGTGCCAGCAGTTTTCGTCGGGCTGAGCAAGAGACCCAGTACTTC
CASSFRRAEQETQYF
>.|few|16|TRBV6-2/TRBV6-3|TRBJ2-1
TGTGCCAGCAGCTCGAGGGTAGACAGCCCCTACAATGAGCAGTTCTTC
CASSSRVDSPYNEQFF
>TRBD2|few|15|TRBV29-1|TRBJ2-1
TGCAGCGTTGAAGGTCGCGGGGGGCCGGGCAATGAGCAGTTCTTC
CSVEGRGGPGNEQFF
>TRBD2|.|16|TRBV20-1|TRBJ2-3
TGCAGTGCTACCGGGACTAGCGGGGGGGCCCGCGATACGCAGTATTTT
CSATGTSGGARDTQYF
>.|.|15|TRBV7-2|TRBJ2-4
TGTGCCAGCAGCTTATTTGGGGATTCCAAAAACATTCAGTACTTC
CASSLFGDSKNIQYF
>.|.|16|TRBV27|TRBJ2-3
TGTGCCAGCAGTGGTGTCCGGACGAAAGTCACAGATACGCAGTATTTT
CASSGVRTKVTDTQYF
>.|.|15|TRBV28|TRBJ2-5
TGTGCCAGCAGTTTATGGGGAGGACAGAAAGAGACCCAGTACTTC
CASSLWGGQKETQYF
>TRBD2|.|17|TRBV5-1|TRBJ2-5
TGCGCCAGCAGCTTGGTGGGCCTTGCGGGACTAGGAGAGACCCAGTACTTC
CASSLVGLAGLGETQYF
>.|few|15|TRBV20-1|TRBJ1-2
TGCAGTGCTAGACTCCGGCCTAACCTAAACTATGGCTACACCTTC
CSARLRPNLNYGYTF
>.|.|14|TRBV20-1|TRBJ1-3
TGCAGTGCTAGCCCCCGGCAGGTTGGAAACACCATATATTTT
CSASPRQVGNTIYF
>.|.|16|TRBV5-5|TRBJ2-7
TGTGCCAGCAGCCTGGGAGTAGCCAGGGCCTCCTACGAGCAGTACTTC
CASSLGVARASYEQYF
>.|.|14|TRBV6-1|TRBJ2-7
TGTGCCAGCAGTGAGGAGACATGGTTCTACGAGCAGTACTTC
CASSEETWFYEQYF
>.|.|15|TRBV5-5|TRBJ1-4
TGTGCCAGCAGCCACCAGGGCTTAGATAATGAAAAACTGTTTTTT
CASSHQGLDNEKLFF
>TRBD2|.|15|TRBV7-3|TRBJ2-1
TGTGCCAGCAGCTTAATAGCGGGGGGGCCGAATGAGCAGTTCTTC
CASSLIAGGPNEQFF
>.|few|11|TRBV27|TRBJ2-7
TGTGCCAGCGGGCCCCCGACAGGGCAGTACTTC
CASGPPTGQYF
>.|few|12|TRBV29-1|TRBJ2-7
TGCAGCGTTGCCGGGACACCCTACGAGCAGTACTTC
CSVAGTPYEQYF
>.|.|12|TRBV5-6|TRBJ2-2
TGTGCCAGCGCAGCACCCACCGGGGAGCTGTTTTTT
CASAAPTGELFF
>.|.|15|TRBV3-1|TRBJ2-7
TGTGCCAGCAGCCAAATGCTGGGGGCGACCTACGAGCAGTACTTC
CASSQMLGATYEQYF
>.|once|13|TRBV9|TRBJ2-1
TGTGCCAGCAGCGTATCCGGGGACACTGAGCAGTTCTTC
CASSVSGDTEQFF